The 23 T cell receptor beta chains reported below all come from one sample, sequenced in a study of CD8 T cells in ankylosing spondylitis (dated by TCRdb to about 2017). Receptors were amplified or captured by 5' RACE. Sequencing instrument: Illumina HiSeq 2500. TCRdb handled the public reads itself, with Q25 trimming in fastp and clone calling in MiXCR, and kept productive beta chains. All rows with the same CDR3 protein become a single entry with the most common DNA and genes. Present in this sample are around 300,000 distinct CDR3 sequences, around 10% of which were seen just once. The ten top clones hold around 10% of the sample. The sequencing input was blood, either unsorted or a sorted T cell fraction (not recorded which). The receptors shown here come from a female donor with ankylosing spondylitis or in good health (not recorded which).

This clonotype was counted at least ten times. CDR3 sequence: CSAGPSGRGNEQYF. The CDR3 bases are TGCAGTGCTGGGCCTAGCGGGAGAGGAAACGAGCAGTACTTC. The chain has TRBV20-1 and TRBJ2-7; 10 positions match TRBD2. This CDR3 is built from 14 residues. Germline CDR1 DFQATT, CDR2 SNEGSKA (reference sequence). J gave up 5 bases and V 5 bases, and 9 bases lay outside the gene matches.

This clonotype was detected many times. This chain links TRBV20-1 with TRBJ1-4; the D gene is possibly TRBD1 (5 bases). The germline V and J ends were trimmed by 6 bases and 6 bases, with 17 bases remaining between them. The CDR3 totals 14 residues. CDR1 DFQATT and CDR2 SNEGSKA come from the germline V gene (reference sequence). CDR3 DNA: TGCAGTGCGAACCACCAGGGATATTATGAAAAACTGTTTTTT. It codes for CSANHQGYYEKLFF.

In its sample, this clonotype was seen a few times. The rearrangement links TRBV7-2 to TRBJ2-5, with 8 positions matching TRBD2. CDR3 size: 19 residues. The V gene end was trimmed by 2 bases and the J gene end by 1 base; junction bases not matched to a gene: 15. The germline CDR1 and CDR2 sequences are SGHTA and FQGNSA. CDR3 region: CASSLSRGAGAGLQETQYF. CDR3 DNA sequence: TGTGCCAGCAGCTTATCGCGGGGGGCAGGGGCTGGCCTCCAAGAGACCCAGTACTTC.

This clonotype turned up a few times. The V gene is TRBV29-1, the J gene TRBJ1-4; D is uncertain. The CDR3 length is 13 residues. V dropped 4 bases and J dropped 8 bases, with 14 bases sitting between them. CDR1 and CDR2 from the germline V gene are SQVTM and ANQGSEA. The DNA for the CDR3 is TGCAGCGTTGGCTCAGGTGTTGGCGAAAAACTGTTTTTT. It specifies CSVGSGVGEKLFF.

J is TRBJ2-3 and V is TRBV20-1; D uncertain. In germline, CDR1 is DFQATT, CDR2 SNEGSKA (reference sequence). The CDR3 is 15 residues long. Trimming pared 2 bases from V and 0 bases from J, leaving 12 bases between. The CDR3: CSARLAVLSTDTQYF. CDR3 DNA sequence: TGCAGTGCTAGACTTGCGGTCCTGAGCACAGATACGCAGTATTTT.

This clonotype showed up just a few times. V usage is TRBV5-1 and J usage is TRBJ2-5; tentatively, D is TRBD1 (6 bases). This CDR3 comprises 16 residues. Germline values: CDR1 SGHRS, CDR2 YFSETQ. The V gene lost 4 bases and the J gene lost 2 bases, with 18 bases spanning the gap. CDR3 region: CASSRADRLGQETQYF. CDR3 DNA sequence: TGCGCCAGCAGCCGTGCAGACAGGTTGGGGCAAGAGACCCAGTACTTC.

This clonotype was detected ten times or more. The chain couples TRBV28 to TRBJ2-3; TRBD2 matches at 10 bases. The CDR3 length is 16 residues. Looked up from germline, CDR1 is MDHEN and CDR2 is SYDVKM. The V gene end was trimmed by 1 base and the J gene end by 2 bases; junction bases not matched to a gene: 3. CDR3 nucleotides: TGTGCCAGCAGTTTATCAACTAGCGGGAACACAGATACGCAGTATTTT. This sequence encodes CASSLSTSGNTDTQYF.

DNA of the CDR3: TGTGCCAGCAGTAGGGGACAGATGAACACTGAAGCTTTCTTT. It codes for CASSRGQMNTEAFF. The V and J genes are TRBV12-3 or TRBV12-4 and TRBJ1-1; 7 nucleotides line up with TRBD1. V was pared by 5 bases and J by 0 bases, with 3 bases of the junction left unmatched. This CDR3 is built from 14 residues.

This clonotype was seen many times. The gene calls are TRBV10-3 and TRBJ2-1; D could derive from TRBD1 or TRBD2 (5 bases each). With 0 bases removed from V and 5 bases from J, the gap between germline ends came to 5 bases. Germline CDR1 is ENHRY and CDR2 is SYGVKD. This CDR3 has 13 amino acids. Here the CDR3 DNA reads TGTGCCATCAGTGAGTCGGGGGACAATGAGCAGTTCTTC. This gives the protein CAISESGDNEQFF.

This clonotype was observed many times. This chain connects TRBV5-1 to TRBJ2-7; tentative D call: TRBD1 (6 bases). Germline loops: CDR1 SGHRS, CDR2 YFSETQ. The CDR3 extends over 14 amino acids. Trimming left V 4 bases short and J 4 bases short, with 15 bases between. Here the CDR3 reads CASSPGDIKYEQYF. CDR3 sequence (DNA): TGCGCCAGCAGCCCCGGGGACATCAAATACGAGCAGTACTTC.

This clonotype turned up a few times. The V gene is TRBV15, the J gene TRBJ2-7; D is unresolved. Germline CDR1 is LNHNV and CDR2 is YYDKDF (reference sequence). CDR3 length: 18 amino acids. V gave up 1 base and J gave up 6 bases, with 25 bases separating them. The CDR3 spells CATSRVSPAHTRISEQYF. The CDR3 DNA reads TGTGCCACCAGCAGAGTATCCCCGGCTCACACTCGGATCTCCGAGCAGTACTTC.

This clonotype was found many times. The chain is built from TRBV18 and TRBJ1-2; TRBD1 is a possible D gene (5 bases). This CDR3 is built from 13 residues. V was cut by 3 bases and J by 4 bases, with 9 bases left in between. From germline, CDR1 is KGHSH and CDR2 LQKENI. This CDR3 is CASSPTERYGYTF. Here the CDR3 DNA reads TGTGCCAGCTCACCGACAGAGCGCTATGGCTACACCTTC.

This clonotype was detected only a few times. The CDR3 coding sequence is TGTGCCAGCAGTTCCTGGACAGGAGGAGAGACCCAGTACTTC. This gives the protein CASSSWTGGETQYF. The chain recombines TRBV28 with TRBJ2-5; 7 positions match TRBD1. The CDR3 consists of 14 residues. V shed 4 bases, J shed 4 bases, and the junction held 6 bases outside the gene matches. CDR1 is MDHEN and CDR2 is SYDVKM in the germline V gene.

In its sample, this clonotype was seen many times. This chain joins TRBV5-6 and TRBJ1-1; D perhaps matches TRBD1 (6 bases). The CDR3 consists of 13 residues. Trimming shortened V by 1 base and J by 4 bases, and 8 bases separated the two germline ends. Germline V lookup: CDR1 SGHDT, CDR2 YYEEEE. DNA for the CDR3: TGTGCCAGCAGCTTGAACAGGGCCACTGAAGCTTTCTTT. This codes for CASSLNRATEAFF.

This clonotype was detected many times. The chain links TRBV19 to TRBJ2-7, with 12 bases matching TRBD2. Unmatched junction bases numbered 7, after V lost 0 bases and J lost 7 bases. CDR1 and CDR2 from the germline V gene are LNHDA and SQIVND (reference sequence). This CDR3 has 16 amino acids. DNA of the CDR3: TGTGCCAGTAGTATAGATCGACTAGCGGGAGTAGCTGAGCAGTACTTC. Its protein product is CASSIDRLAGVAEQYF.

This clonotype has ten or more counts. The CDR3 sequence: CATSRVILGPTGELFF. The CDR3 coding sequence is TGTGCCACCAGCAGAGTTATTTTGGGGCCCACCGGGGAGCTGTTTTTT. The chain is built from TRBV15 and TRBJ2-2; D is perhaps TRBD1 (5 bases). Germline V lookup: CDR1 LNHNV, CDR2 YYDKDF (reference sequence). Trimming shortened V by 1 base and J by 4 bases, and 13 bases separated the two germline ends. The CDR3 covers 16 residues.

The table lists this clonotype with a few counts. The J gene is TRBJ2-7, the V gene TRBV18; 7 bases match TRBD1. Germline-derived CDR1 and CDR2 are KGHSH and LQKENI. After removal of 7 bases from V and 4 bases from J, the junction contained 13 bases not matched to a gene. The CDR3 is made up of 15 amino acids. As DNA, the CDR3 is TGTGCCAGCTACGACAGGGCTAGTGCCCCTTACGAGCAGTACTTC. It yields the protein CASYDRASAPYEQYF.

This clonotype was observed a few times. J is TRBJ2-3 and V is TRBV15; 10 bases line up with TRBD2. This CDR3 region has 14 residues. V shed 9 bases, J shed 4 bases, and the junction held 7 bases outside the gene matches. Germline assignment: CDR1 LNHNV and CDR2 YYDKDF (reference sequence). The CDR3 reads CATRGTSGADTQYF. DNA for the CDR3: TGTGCCACAAGGGGAACTAGCGGGGCAGATACGCAGTATTTT.

Points on this clonotype: A much larger clone is a single base away; this may be a read error. The V and J genes are TRBV21-1 and TRBJ2-7. TRBV21-1 is designated a pseudogene. The CDR3 has 15 amino acids. The CDR3 is CASSPRIGSSHEQHF. The CDR3 DNA is TGTGCCAGCAGCCCGCGAATCGGGAGCTCCCACGAGCAGCACTTC.

V gene TRBV5-5 combines with J gene TRBJ2-3; the match to TRBD2 covers 12 bases. Germline CDR1 reads SGHKS; CDR2 reads YYEKEE (reference sequence). V gave up 4 bases and J gave up 9 bases; unmatched junction bases: 12. The CDR3 runs 16 residues. The CDR3 region has the DNA TGTGCCAGCAGCGGACGGACTAGCGGGGCCCGAAGGACGCAGTATTTT. It encodes CASSGRTSGARRTQYF.

This clonotype was observed at least ten times. The genes are TRBV12-3 or TRBV12-4 and TRBJ2-1; a weak D match, TRBD2 (7 bases). The V gene lost 4 bases and the J gene lost 6 bases, with 13 bases spanning the gap. The CDR3 has 14 amino acids. CDR3 residues: CASSWGGTINEQFF. The CDR3 DNA reads as TGTGCCAGCAGTTGGGGGGGGACAATCAATGAGCAGTTCTTC.

This clonotype showed up many times. This chain links TRBV20-1 with TRBJ2-3; TRBD2 matches at 8 bases. Germline V gene sequence: CDR1 DFQATT, CDR2 SNEGSKA (reference sequence). The CDR3 consists of 15 residues. V shed 6 bases, J shed 2 bases, and the junction held 10 bases outside the gene matches. The CDR3 region is CSAQGAGGDTDTQYF. CDR3 nucleotide sequence: TGCAGTGCACAAGGGGCGGGAGGTGACACAGATACGCAGTATTTT.

In its sample, this clonotype was seen a few times. V usage is TRBV28 and J usage is TRBJ2-5; TRBD2 is a possible D gene (5 bases). The CDR3 covers 14 residues. V was cut by 6 bases and J by 1 base, with 12 bases left in between. The V gene's germline CDR1 is MDHEN and CDR2 SYDVKM. The CDR3 sequence is CASRLTSLQETQYF. The CDR3 DNA is TGTGCCAGCAGACTAACTAGTCTCCAAGAGACCCAGTACTTC.